Following are 17 T cell receptor beta chains from one sample sequenced in a study of cytotoxic CD8 clonotypes in ibrutinib-treated CLL. The protocol was immunoSEQ multiplex PCR, while the TCRdb copy is restricted to in-frame clones and leaves out a portion. In the table there are roughly 170,000 clones, approximately 84% of which are singletons. Sequenced here: PBMCs, sampled after 24 months of ibrutinib treatment. All receptors derive from a human donor with chronic lymphocytic leukemia.

The chain recombines TRBV7-6 with TRBJ1-3; D is uncertain. The CDR3 runs to 15 residues. Trimming pared 4 bases from V and 0 bases from J, leaving 10 bases between. Germline CDR1 and CDR2: SGHVS and FNYEAQ. As DNA, the CDR3 is TGTGCCAGCAGCTCAGCAGGCGTCTCTGGAAACACCATATATTTT. It specifies CASSSAGVSGNTIYF.

The chain carries TRBV30 and TRBJ1-6, with D uncertain. The CDR3 has 12 residues. Trimming left V 2 bases short and J 7 bases short, with 6 bases between. Germline assignment: CDR1 GTSNPN and CDR2 SVGIG (reference sequence). The CDR3 bases are TGTGCCTGGAGTAAAACCAATTCACCCCTCCACTTT. Encoded protein: CAWSKTNSPLHF.

The genes are TRBV7-6 and TRBJ2-7; the match to TRBD2 covers 13 bases. The V gene end was trimmed by 5 bases and the J gene end by 1 base; junction bases not matched to a gene: 8. This CDR3 comprises 17 residues. Germline V gene sequence: CDR1 SGHVS, CDR2 FNYEAQ. The CDR3, as DNA: TGTGCCAGCAGCCTGCGACTAGCGGGAGGACCTTCCTACGAGCAGTACTTC. It translates to CASSLRLAGGPSYEQYF.

The chain links TRBV11-2 to TRBJ1-2; weak D call: TRBD1 (5 bases). The CDR3 totals 15 residues. Germline loops: CDR1 SGHAT, CDR2 FQNNGV. V shed 0 bases and J shed 5 bases, with 13 bases lying between them. Here the CDR3 DNA reads TGTGCCAGCAGCTTAGACCATGGGGGATCTTATGGCTACACCTTC. This sequence encodes CASSLDHGGSYGYTF.

The rearrangement uses TRBV2 and TRBJ1-1; 9 bases fit TRBD1. Looked up from germline, CDR1 is SNHLY and CDR2 is FYNNEI. The CDR3 spans 14 residues. V trimming: 6 bases; J trimming: 2 bases; junction bases outside the gene matches: 4. The CDR3 DNA sequence: TGTGCCAGCAGGGCGGGACAGGGTAACACTGAAGCTTTCTTT. It translates to CASRAGQGNTEAFF.

The CDR3 here is CASSTYGTSLQETQYF. The CDR3 region has the DNA TGTGCCAGTAGTACCTATGGGACTAGCCTACAAGAGACCCAGTACTTC. This chain connects TRBV19 to TRBJ2-5, with TRBD2 matching 9 bases. J gave up 2 bases and V 4 bases, and 8 bases lay outside the gene matches. Germline CDR1 LNHDA, CDR2 SQIVND (reference sequence). The CDR3 consists of 16 residues.

The V gene is TRBV28, the J gene TRBJ2-7; perhaps D is TRBD1 or TRBD2 (6 bases each). The V gene lost 5 bases and the J gene lost 2 bases, with 10 bases spanning the gap. This CDR3 spans 13 amino acids. Germline CDR1 and CDR2: MDHEN and SYDVKM. DNA of the CDR3: TGTGCCAGCAGTCAAGGGGGGACCTACGAGCAGTACTTC. Protein product: CASSQGGTYEQYF.

The V and J genes are TRBV5-1 and TRBJ2-2; D may be TRBD2 (7 bases). Trimming shortened V by 5 bases and J by 4 bases, and 24 bases separated the two germline ends. The CDR3 totals 18 residues. Germline loops: CDR1 SGHRS, CDR2 YFSETQ. The CDR3 loop reads CASRSALGGASGTGELFF. Here the CDR3 DNA reads TGCGCCAGCAGATCAGCCCTTGGGGGGGCATCAGGCACCGGGGAGCTGTTTTTT.

This CDR3 reads CASRLMSTDTQYF. CDR3 bases: TGTGCCAGTAGGTTAATGAGCACAGATACGCAGTATTTT. This chain uses TRBV19 with TRBJ2-3; D gene uncertain. From germline, CDR1 is LNHDA and CDR2 SQIVND (reference sequence). V shed 6 bases and J shed 0 bases, with 7 bases lying between them. The CDR3 extends over 13 amino acids.

The chain combines TRBV15 with TRBJ2-7, with 10 nucleotides matching TRBD1. Germline CDR1 reads LNHNV; CDR2 reads YYDKDF (reference sequence). V trimming: 0 bases; J trimming: 4 bases; junction bases outside the gene matches: 3. The CDR3 extends over 15 amino acids. CDR3 protein: CATSREGTGAYEQYF. The CDR3 DNA follows: TGTGCCACCAGCAGAGAGGGGACAGGGGCTTACGAGCAGTACTTC.

This clone has more than one count but fewer than ten. V gene TRBV15 combines with J gene TRBJ2-3; 11 bases agree with TRBD2. Looked up from germline, CDR1 is LNHNV and CDR2 is YYDKDF (reference sequence). This CDR3 contains 17 residues. Trimming at V came to 5 bases and at J to 4 bases, leaving 11 bases not matched to a gene. CDR3 in amino acids: CATSGYGTSGRPDTQYF. The CDR3 nucleotides are TGTGCCACCAGCGGATACGGGACTAGCGGCCGACCAGATACGCAGTATTTT.

This sequence joins TRBV11-3 and TRBJ2-5, with 8 bases matching TRBD2. The junction had 8 bases not matched to a gene; V was cut back by 1 base and J by 4 bases. The CDR3 contains 16 residues. Germline values: CDR1 SGHNT, CDR2 YENEEA. The CDR3 coding sequence is TGTGCCAGCAGCTTAGCACGCGGGCTAGCGGGAGAGACCCAGTACTTC. Its protein product is CASSLARGLAGETQYF.

The V call is TRBV4-2, the J call TRBJ2-7; 10 positions match TRBD2. The V segment lost 3 bases and the J segment 6 bases; nucleotides outside the gene matches: 17. The germline CDR1 and CDR2 sequences are LGHNA and YNFKEQ. The CDR3 consists of 18 residues. The CDR3 sequence: CASSHASRASGRAGEQYF. Here the CDR3 DNA reads TGTGCCAGCAGCCACGCTAGTCGGGCAAGCGGGAGGGCCGGCGAGCAGTACTTC.

The chain uses TRBV4-2 and TRBJ1-5; D remains ambiguous. Trimming stripped 4 bases from V and 4 bases from J, with 14 bases between. The length of the CDR3 is 15 residues. Germline V lookup: CDR1 LGHNA, CDR2 YNFKEQ. The CDR3 is CASSRDRNTNQPQHF. The CDR3 region has the DNA TGTGCCAGCAGCCGCGATCGGAATACTAATCAGCCCCAGCATTTT.

The DNA for the CDR3 is TGTGCCAGCTCACCAGAGGGGACAGGGAATCAGCCCCAGCATTTT. This codes for CASSPEGTGNQPQHF. The rearrangement joins TRBV18 to TRBJ1-5; 9 nucleotides align to TRBD1. J gave up 4 bases and V 2 bases, and 3 bases lay outside the gene matches. Germline values: CDR1 KGHSH, CDR2 LQKENI. This CDR3 comprises 15 residues.

This chain joins TRBV7-8 and TRBJ1-1, with TRBD1 identical over 8 bases. J was trimmed by 0 bases and V by 5 bases; bases with no gene match: 5. This CDR3 spans 15 amino acids. The germline V gene encodes CDR1 SGHVS and CDR2 FQNEAQ. CDR3 nucleotide sequence: TGTGCCAGCAGCCGACAGGGGTCGATGAACACTGAAGCTTTCTTT. This codes for CASSRQGSMNTEAFF.

The count of this clone is one. The rearrangement uses TRBV6-5 and TRBJ1-1; perhaps TRBD1 as D (5 bases). This CDR3 spans 15 amino acids. CDR1 is MNHEY, CDR2 SVGAGI, per germline. Trimming took 4 bases from V and 0 from J, leaving 12 bases between them. CDR3 sequence: CASSWPGRMNTEAFF. DNA of the CDR3: TGTGCCAGCAGTTGGCCGGGACGGATGAACACTGAAGCTTTCTTT.